The source of this TCR beta chain is a study of T cell clonality in common variable immunodeficiency. This clone was seen at least ten times. Its antigen is undetermined. Control and CVID samples contributed equal amounts of genomic DNA. This table comes from immunoSEQ multiplex PCR, and its TCRdb copy is limited to in-frame clones, with some not included. This sample carries fewer than 60,000 clones and no singletons, and just over 2% goes to the top ten. The study's findings and limits: CVID subjects had higher TCRbeta clonality than healthy controls, most marked in about a third. Fewer deletions and N-nucleotide insertions were reportedly seen in common variable immunodeficiency TCR beta sequences. T cell subpopulation sequencing would be needed to explain CVID clonality.

The receptor's source is a person aged 18 to 75 in good health. The sequencing input was peripheral blood mononuclear cells.

The CDR3 DNA, read in part, is TGCAGTGCTAGAGCCAGCTATGGC. It codes for CSARASYG. The complete CDR3 protein is CSARASYGYTF. The chain recombines TRBV20-1 with TRBJ1-2, with D unresolved. Read coverage stops 3 residues before the CDR3 terminus; the germline J gene supplies the remainder. Germline V gene lookup returns CDR1 DFQATT and CDR2 SNEGSKA (reference sequence). V lost 1 base and J 4 bases, leaving 4 bases between the germline ends. This CDR3 region has 11 residues.